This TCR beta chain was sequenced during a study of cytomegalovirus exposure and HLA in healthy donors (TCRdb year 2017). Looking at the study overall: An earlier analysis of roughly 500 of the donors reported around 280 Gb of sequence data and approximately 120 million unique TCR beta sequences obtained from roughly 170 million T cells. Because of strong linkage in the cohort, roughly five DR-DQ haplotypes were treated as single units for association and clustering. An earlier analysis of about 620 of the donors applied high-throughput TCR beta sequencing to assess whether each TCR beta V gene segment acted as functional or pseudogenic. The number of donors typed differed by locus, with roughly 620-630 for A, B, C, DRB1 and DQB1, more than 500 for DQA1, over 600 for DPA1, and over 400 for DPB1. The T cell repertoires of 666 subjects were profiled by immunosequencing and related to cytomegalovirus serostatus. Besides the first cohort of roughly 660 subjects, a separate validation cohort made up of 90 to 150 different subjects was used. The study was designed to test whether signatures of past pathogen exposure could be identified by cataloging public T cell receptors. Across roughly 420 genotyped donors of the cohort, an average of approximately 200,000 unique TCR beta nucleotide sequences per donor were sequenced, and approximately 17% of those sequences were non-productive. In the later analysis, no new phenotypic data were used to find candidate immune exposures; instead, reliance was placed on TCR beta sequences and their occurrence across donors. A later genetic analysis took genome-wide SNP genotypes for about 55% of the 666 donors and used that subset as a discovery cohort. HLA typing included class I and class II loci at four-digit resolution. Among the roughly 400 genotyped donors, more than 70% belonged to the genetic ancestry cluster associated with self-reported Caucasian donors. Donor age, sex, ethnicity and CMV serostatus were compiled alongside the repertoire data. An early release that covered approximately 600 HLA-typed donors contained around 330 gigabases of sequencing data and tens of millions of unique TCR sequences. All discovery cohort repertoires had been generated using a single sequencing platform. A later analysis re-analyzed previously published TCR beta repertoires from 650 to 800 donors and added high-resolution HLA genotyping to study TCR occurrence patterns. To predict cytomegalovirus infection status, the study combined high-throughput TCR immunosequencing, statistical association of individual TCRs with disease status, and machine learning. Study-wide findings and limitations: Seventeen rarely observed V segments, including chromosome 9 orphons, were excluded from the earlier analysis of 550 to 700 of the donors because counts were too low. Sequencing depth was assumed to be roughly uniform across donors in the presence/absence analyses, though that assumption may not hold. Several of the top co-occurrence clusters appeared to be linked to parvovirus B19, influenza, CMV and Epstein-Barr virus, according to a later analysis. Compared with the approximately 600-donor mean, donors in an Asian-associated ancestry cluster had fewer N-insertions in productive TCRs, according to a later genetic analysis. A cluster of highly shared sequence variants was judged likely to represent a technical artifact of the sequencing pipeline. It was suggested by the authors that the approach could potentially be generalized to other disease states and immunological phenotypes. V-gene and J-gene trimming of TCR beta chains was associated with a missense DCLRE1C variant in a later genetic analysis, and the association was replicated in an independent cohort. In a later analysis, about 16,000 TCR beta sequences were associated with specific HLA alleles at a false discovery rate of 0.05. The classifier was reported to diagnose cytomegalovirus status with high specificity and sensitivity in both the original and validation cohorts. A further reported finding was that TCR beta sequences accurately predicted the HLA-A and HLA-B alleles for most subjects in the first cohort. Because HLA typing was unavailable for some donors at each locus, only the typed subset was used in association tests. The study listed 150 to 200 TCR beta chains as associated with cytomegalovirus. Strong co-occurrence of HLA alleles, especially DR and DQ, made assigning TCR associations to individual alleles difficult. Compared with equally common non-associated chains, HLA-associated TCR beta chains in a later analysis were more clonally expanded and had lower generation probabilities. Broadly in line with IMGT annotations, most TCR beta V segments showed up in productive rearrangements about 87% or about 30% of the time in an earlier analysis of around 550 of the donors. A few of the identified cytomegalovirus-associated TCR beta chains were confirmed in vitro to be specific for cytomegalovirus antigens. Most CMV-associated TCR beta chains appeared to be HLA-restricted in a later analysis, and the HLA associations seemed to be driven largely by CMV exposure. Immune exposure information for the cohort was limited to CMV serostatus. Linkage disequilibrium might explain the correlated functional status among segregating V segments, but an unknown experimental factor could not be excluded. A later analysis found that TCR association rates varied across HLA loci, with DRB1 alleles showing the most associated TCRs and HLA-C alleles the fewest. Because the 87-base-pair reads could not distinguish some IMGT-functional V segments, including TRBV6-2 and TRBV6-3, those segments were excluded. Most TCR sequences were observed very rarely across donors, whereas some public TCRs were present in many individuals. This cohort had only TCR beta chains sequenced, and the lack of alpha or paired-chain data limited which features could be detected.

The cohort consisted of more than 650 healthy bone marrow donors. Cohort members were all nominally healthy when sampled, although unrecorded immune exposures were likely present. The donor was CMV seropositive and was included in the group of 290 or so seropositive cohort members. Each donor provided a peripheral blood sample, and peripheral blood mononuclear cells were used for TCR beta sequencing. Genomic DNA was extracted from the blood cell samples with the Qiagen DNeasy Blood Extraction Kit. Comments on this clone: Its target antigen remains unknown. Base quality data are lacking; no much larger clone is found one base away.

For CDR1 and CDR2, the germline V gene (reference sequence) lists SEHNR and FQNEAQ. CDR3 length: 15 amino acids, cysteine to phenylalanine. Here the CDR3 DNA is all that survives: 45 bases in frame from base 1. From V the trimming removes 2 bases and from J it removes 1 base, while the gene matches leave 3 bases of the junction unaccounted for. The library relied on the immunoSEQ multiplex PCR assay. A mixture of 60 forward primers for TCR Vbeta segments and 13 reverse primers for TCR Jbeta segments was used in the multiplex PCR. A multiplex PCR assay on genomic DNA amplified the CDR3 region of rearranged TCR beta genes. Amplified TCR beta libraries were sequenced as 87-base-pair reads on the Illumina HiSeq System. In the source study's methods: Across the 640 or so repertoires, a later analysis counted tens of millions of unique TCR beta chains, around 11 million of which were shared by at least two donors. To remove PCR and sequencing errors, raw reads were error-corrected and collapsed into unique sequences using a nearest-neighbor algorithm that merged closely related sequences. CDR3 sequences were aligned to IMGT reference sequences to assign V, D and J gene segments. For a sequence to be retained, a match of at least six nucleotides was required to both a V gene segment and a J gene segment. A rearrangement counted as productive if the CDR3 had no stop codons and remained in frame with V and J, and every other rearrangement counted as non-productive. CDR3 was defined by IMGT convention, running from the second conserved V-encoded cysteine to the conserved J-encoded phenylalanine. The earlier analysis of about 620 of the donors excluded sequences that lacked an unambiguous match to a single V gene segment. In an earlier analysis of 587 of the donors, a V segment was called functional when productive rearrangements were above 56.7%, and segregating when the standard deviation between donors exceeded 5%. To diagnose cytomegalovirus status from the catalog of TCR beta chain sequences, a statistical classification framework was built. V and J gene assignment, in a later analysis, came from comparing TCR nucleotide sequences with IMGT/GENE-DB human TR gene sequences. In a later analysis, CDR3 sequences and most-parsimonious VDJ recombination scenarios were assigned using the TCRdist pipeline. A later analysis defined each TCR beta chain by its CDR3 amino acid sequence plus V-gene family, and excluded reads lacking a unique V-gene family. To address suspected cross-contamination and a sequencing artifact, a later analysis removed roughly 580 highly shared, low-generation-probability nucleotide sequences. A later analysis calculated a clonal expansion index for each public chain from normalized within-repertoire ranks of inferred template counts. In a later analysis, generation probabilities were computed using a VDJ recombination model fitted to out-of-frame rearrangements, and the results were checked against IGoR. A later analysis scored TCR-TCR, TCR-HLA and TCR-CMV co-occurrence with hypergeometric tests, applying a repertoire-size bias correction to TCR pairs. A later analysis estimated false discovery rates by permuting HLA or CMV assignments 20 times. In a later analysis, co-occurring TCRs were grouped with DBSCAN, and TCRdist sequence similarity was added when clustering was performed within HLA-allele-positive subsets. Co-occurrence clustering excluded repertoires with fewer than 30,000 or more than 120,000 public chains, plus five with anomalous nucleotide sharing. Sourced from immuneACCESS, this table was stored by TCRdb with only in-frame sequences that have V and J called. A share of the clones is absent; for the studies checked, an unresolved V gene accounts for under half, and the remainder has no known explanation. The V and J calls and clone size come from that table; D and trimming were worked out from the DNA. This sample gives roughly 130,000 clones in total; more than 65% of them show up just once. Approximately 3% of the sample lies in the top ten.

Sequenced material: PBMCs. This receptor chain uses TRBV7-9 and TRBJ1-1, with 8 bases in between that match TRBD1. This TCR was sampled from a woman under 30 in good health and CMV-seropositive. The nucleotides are TGTGCCAGCAGCTTACCAGGGACAGGGAACACTGAAGCTTTCTTT. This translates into CASSLPGTGNTEAFF.